A selection of T cell receptor beta chains follows, all from one sample in a study of OX40 agonist ivuxolimab in advanced cancers. This table comes from immunoSEQ multiplex PCR, and its TCRdb copy is limited to in-frame clones, with some not included. The data hold around 50,000 clones, with 75% to 85% observed a single time. Sequencing used CD4+ or CD8+ T cells sorted from blood, obtained in a trial of the OX40 agonist ivuxolimab. The receptors stem from an adult with an advanced solid tumor such as melanoma, head and neck, liver or kidney cancer. The CDR3 runs from the conserved cysteine through the conserved F or W. The D gene is left open where the match is weak. A row's size may be missing; if present it is once, few, many or a size class.

TRBV12-5	NA	NA	TRBJ1-3	TGTGCTAGTGGTTTGAGTGGGGGAGCGGCTGGAAACACCATATATTTT	CASGLSGGAAGNTIYF
TRBV11-2	NA	NA	TRBJ1-1	TGTGCCAGCACCCGAGGTGAGAACACTGAAGCTTTCTTT	CASTRGENTEAFF
TRBV15	NA	NA	TRBJ1-5	TGTGCCACCAGCAGAGATGGGAGTTATAGCAATCAGCCCCAGCATTTT	CATSRDGSYSNQPQHF
TRBV6-4	NA	few	TRBJ2-2	TGTGCCAGCAGTGACTCTTGGAACACCGGGGAGCTGTTTTTT	CASSDSWNTGELFF
TRBV6-1	NA	NA	TRBJ1-2	TGTGCCAGCACGCAGGACTATGGCTACACCTTC	CASTQDYGYTF
TRBV4-3	NA	NA	TRBJ2-5	TGCGCCAACAGCCAAGTTGACTCGCAAGAAAAAGAGACCCAGTACTTC	CANSQVDSQEKETQYF
TRBV27	NA	NA	TRBJ1-5	TGTGCCAGCAGTTTAAGGGAGAATCAGCCCCAGCATTTT	CASSLRENQPQHF
TRBV7-8	NA	NA	TRBJ2-2	TGTGCCAGCAGCTTAGAAGGCCTAAACACCGGGGAGCTGTTTTTT	CASSLEGLNTGELFF
TRBV28	NA	NA	TRBJ2-7	TGTGCCAGCAGTTCCGGGGGGCACTACGAGCAGTACTTC	CASSSGGHYEQYF
TRBV4-3	NA	NA	TRBJ1-5	TGCGCCAGCAGCCAAGGCCGTGGGCCCCAGCATTTT	CASSQGRGPQHF
TRBV7-2	TRBD2	NA	TRBJ2-7	TGTGCCAGCAGCTTAGAGCCCGGGCTAGCGGCCTACGAGCAGTACTTC	CASSLEPGLAAYEQYF
TRBV5-1	TRBD1	NA	TRBJ2-2	TGCGCCAGCAGCTTGCGGGACAGCGGGGAGCTGTTTTTT	CASSLRDSGELFF
TRBV5-6	TRBD1	NA	TRBJ1-1	TGTGCCAGCAGACCGGACAGGGGGCGGATCACTGAAGCTTTCTTT	CASRPDRGRITEAFF
TRBV7-9	TRBD1	NA	TRBJ2-5	TGTGCCAGCAGCTTAAGGACAGGGGCAGAGACCCAGTACTTC	CASSLRTGAETQYF
TRBV19	TRBD1	NA	TRBJ1-5	TGTGCCAGTAGTAAAACGGGACAGGGTATCTCTGGCAATCAGCCCCAGCATTTT	CASSKTGQGISGNQPQHF
TRBV11-2	TRBD2	NA	TRBJ2-7	TGTGCCAGCAGCTATCTTCTGGTCAGCGGGAGGGTTAAAGAGCAGTACTTC	CASSYLLVSGRVKEQYF
TRBV6-5	NA	once	TRBJ2-3	TGTGCCAGCAGTTACCCGGAGACCCGAGATACGCAGTATTTT	CASSYPETRDTQYF
TRBV6-1	TRBD1	NA	TRBJ2-7	TGTGCCAGCAGTTCGAGGGGGCAGCAGTACTTC	CASSSRGQQYF
TRBV7-2	NA	once	TRBJ1-5	TGTGCCAGCAGCTTTGCGAATCAGCCCCAGCATTTT	CASSFANQPQHF
TRBV7-2	NA	NA	TRBJ1-2	TGTGCCAGCAGAGGAAGGGAGAGCGGCTACACCTTC	CASRGRESGYTF
TRBV7-9	NA	NA	TRBJ1-2	TGTGCCAGCAGCTTAGACAGCCCCGGCTACACCTTC	CASSLDSPGYTF
TRBV4-3	NA	NA	TRBJ2-5	TGCGCCAGCAGCCAAGTGGGACCCCCGGCGGGCCAAGAGACCCAGTACTTC	CASSQVGPPAGQETQYF
TRBV19	TRBD2	NA	TRBJ2-5	TGTGCCAGTACTCCGACTAGCGGGGGCCCCTCGACCCAGTACTTC	CASTPTSGGPSTQYF
TRBV5-1	NA	NA	TRBJ2-5	TGCGCCAGCAGCTTGGGAAGCCAGGCGGAGACCCAGTACTTC	CASSLGSQAETQYF
TRBV5-1	TRBD2	NA	TRBJ2-1	TGCGCCAGCAGCTTAGGGACTAGCGGGAGGGCCTCCAATGAGCAGTTCTTC	CASSLGTSGRASNEQFF
TRBV2	NA	NA	TRBJ2-1	TGTGCCAGCGGGGGGTTAGCGGCATACAATGAGCAGTTCTTC	CASGGLAAYNEQFF
TRBV7-9	NA	NA	TRBJ2-1	TGTGCCAGCAGCTTATCGGGAGAGCAGTTCTTC	CASSLSGEQFF
TRBV2	TRBD1	NA	TRBJ2-5	TGTGCCAGCAGTGGCGGCAGGGGGAGTGGGACCCAGTACTTC	CASSGGRGSGTQYF
TRBV29-1	TRBD2	NA	TRBJ2-7	TGCAGCGTTGATGGGGTGGGAGGGTTAAACGAGCAGTACTTC	CSVDGVGGLNEQYF
TRBV6-6	TRBD1	NA	TRBJ2-7	TGTGCCAGCAGTTACAATGTCTGGGACAGCTACGAGCAGTACTTC	CASSYNVWDSYEQYF
TRBV7-2	NA	few	TRBJ2-7	TGTGCCAGCAGCTTAGCGGAGCGGTCCTACGAGCAGTACTTC	CASSLAERSYEQYF
TRBV7-2	TRBD1	NA	TRBJ1-4	TGTGCCAGCAGTCCCGGGGGACAGCCTAATGAAAAACTGTTTTTT	CASSPGGQPNEKLFF
TRBV5-1	TRBD1	NA	TRBJ2-5	TGCGCCAGCAGCCGACAGGGAATACAAGAGACCCAGTACTTC	CASSRQGIQETQYF
TRBV27	TRBD2	few	TRBJ2-3	TGTGCCAGCACCCCGGGGGGTGGCACAGATACGCAGTATTTT	CASTPGGGTDTQYF
TRBV18	NA	NA	TRBJ2-7	TGTGCCAGCTTAGGGGAGCGAACAAGCTCCTACGAGCAGTACTTC	CASLGERTSSYEQYF
TRBV28	NA	NA	TRBJ2-7	TGTGCCAGCAGTCCATCCCCCTCCTACGAGCAGTACTTC	CASSPSPSYEQYF
TRBV27	TRBD2	NA	TRBJ2-1	TGTGCCAGCACCACCCTGACTAGCGGGGGGGCAAATGAGCAGTTCTTC	CASTTLTSGGANEQFF
TRBV12-2	NA	NA	TRBJ2-3	TGTCGGCGAGATACGCAGTATTTT	CRRDTQYF
TRBV12-2	NA	NA	TRBJ1-5	TGTGCAAGTCGCGCCCGGGACAGGATACGCAATCAGCCCCAGCATTTT	CASRARDRIRNQPQHF
TRBV19	NA	once	TRBJ1-4	TGTGCCAGTACCGCCCAGGGCAGCAGGAGCAATGAAAAACTGTTTTTT	CASTAQGSRSNEKLFF
TRBV5-4	TRBD2	NA	TRBJ2-7	TGTGCCAGCAGCTTGGCCGCTAGCGGAGTTCGGTACTTC	CASSLAASGVRYF
TRBV5-6	NA	NA	TRBJ2-5	TGTGCCAGCAGCCCAACCAAGTCAGCTAGGGAGACCCAGTACTTC	CASSPTKSARETQYF
TRBV28	NA	NA	TRBJ2-5	TGTGCCAGCAGTTTCCCCCCGACAGGCCGAGAGACCCAGTACTTC	CASSFPPTGRETQYF
TRBV6-1	NA	NA	TRBJ2-1	TGTGCCAGCAGTGAATACCGGGCGAATGAGCAGTTCTTC	CASSEYRANEQFF
TRBV2	NA	NA	TRBJ2-5	TGTGCCAGCAGTGGGATGCAAGAGACCCAGTACTTC	CASSGMQETQYF
TRBV7-6	NA	NA	TRBJ1-3	TGTGCCAGCAGCCATCCGGGGGAAGCCAACACCATATATTTT	CASSHPGEANTIYF
TRBV5-6	TRBD2	NA	TRBJ2-3	TGTGCCAGCAGCCCCCCGGGTGGCGGGAGGAATACAGATACGCAGTATTTT	CASSPPGGGRNTDTQYF
TRBV29-1	NA	NA	TRBJ2-3	TGCAGCGGGGGGAGGGGGGGTGCAGATACGCAGTATTTT	CSGGRGGADTQYF
TRBV10-1	TRBD2	NA	TRBJ2-1	TGCGCCAGCAGTGAATCGGCCCTAGCGGGGTACAATGAGCAGTTCTTC	CASSESALAGYNEQFF
TRBV2	NA	few	TRBJ1-2	TGTGCCAGCAGTGATCGGGGTGGGGTGAGTGGCTACACCTTC	CASSDRGGVSGYTF
TRBV4-3	TRBD1	NA	TRBJ1-6	TGCGCCAGCAGCCAGGGACAGGGGAATTCACCCCTCCACTTT	CASSQGQGNSPLHF
TRBV28	NA	NA	TRBJ1-5	TGTGCCAGCAGGACAGGTCCCAATCAGCCCCAGCATTTT	CASRTGPNQPQHF
TRBV18	NA	NA	TRBJ2-5	TGTGCCAGCTCACCCTCGAAGGGATACGGAGAGACCCAGTACTTC	CASSPSKGYGETQYF
TRBV5-1	TRBD2	NA	TRBJ2-3	TGCGCCAGCAGCGAGGCGACAGGCGGGGGGGGAACGCAGTATTTT	CASSEATGGGGTQYF
TRBV5-1	NA	NA	TRBJ2-2	TGCGCCAGCAGCTTCAAGCGGACGAACACCGGGGAGCTGTTTTTT	CASSFKRTNTGELFF
TRBV27	NA	few	TRBJ1-3	TGTGCCAGCAGTCTCCGCGGGGGGAACACCATATATTTT	CASSLRGGNTIYF
TRBV20-1	NA	NA	TRBJ2-7	TGCAGTGCTGGCGGCAGCTACGAGCAGTACTTC	CSAGGSYEQYF
TRBV9	NA	NA	TRBJ2-1	TGTGCCAGCAGCGTAGGGGCAGGAGATTACAATGAGCAGTTCTTC	CASSVGAGDYNEQFF